Listed below are T cell receptor beta chains from one sample, sequenced in a study of PD-1 blockade in mismatch repair-deficient tumors. Sequencing used immunoSEQ multiplex PCR; TCRdb keeps in-frame clones, though not all of them. The sample holds about 34,000 clones, about 85% seen once. The input for sequencing was PBMCs, taken roughly 6 weeks after starting pembrolizumab. These receptors all stem from an adult with mismatch repair-deficient cancer. Each CDR3 is given with its conserved first and last residue. Some rows mark clone size as missing; the rest say once, few, many or name a class of expanded clone.

clone size	V gene	J gene	CDR3 protein
NA	TRBV2	TRBJ2-5	CASSGLWGDSYQETQYF
NA	TRBV9	TRBJ2-7	CASSPRSSSYEQYF
NA	TRBV30	TRBJ2-6	CAWSVLGASGRYISSGANVLTF
NA	TRBV6-1	TRBJ1-2	CASSEARQSYGYTF
few	TRBV28	TRBJ2-7	CASSFLQGVSYEQYF
NA	TRBV7-9	TRBJ2-2	CASSRHGTSGSGELFF
NA	TRBV5-1	TRBJ1-1	CASSSTVNTEAFF
NA	TRBV7-8	TRBJ2-1	CASSITVDNEQFF
NA	TRBV6-5	TRBJ1-5	CASRSEGTNQPQHF
NA	TRBV29-1	TRBJ1-1	CSVEDAEGTGGEAFF
NA	TRBV15	TRBJ1-6	CATSRDGDSYNSPLHF
NA	TRBV10-3	TRBJ2-7	CAIRPGLAGAHEQYF
NA	TRBV19	TRBJ2-5	CASSIGQVPPETQYF
NA	TRBV11-3	TRBJ2-2	CASSRVGLATGELFF
NA	TRBV2	TRBJ2-3	CASSGLAGGTDTQYF
NA	TRBV25-1	TRBJ2-3	CASSNLAGRSTDTQYF
NA	TRBV7-3	TRBJ2-1	CASSLGQGGNEQFF
once	TRBV28	TRBJ2-7	CASSSPSVAESYEQYF
NA	TRBV4-1	TRBJ1-1	CASSQEVGTDTEAFF
NA	TRBV5-1	TRBJ2-5	CASSLGTTQETQYF
once	TRBV27	TRBJ1-1	CASSLRGPNTEAFF
NA	TRBV11-2	TRBJ2-3	CASSYRPTSVSTDTQYF
NA	TRBV28	TRBJ1-2	CASSFAGARGYTF
NA	TRBV27	TRBJ1-2	CASSISNRGVRGYTF